The 25 T cell receptor beta chains given below trace back to one sample, sequenced in a study of blood T cell repertoires in COVID-19 (dated by TCRdb to the early 2020s). Library construction relied on the immunoSEQ multiplex PCR assay. Held by TCRdb, this immuneACCESS table contains in-frame sequences only and omits some clones. Under half of the omission traces to an unresolved V gene where checked; the cause of the rest is unknown. The sample table shows roughly 300,000 clones, and around 87% are seen once. The ten largest clones add up to about 1.6% of the sample. Source material: peripheral blood. The receptor set was obtained from a woman aged 40 to 50 who had recovered from COVID-19.

V usage is TRBV27 and J usage is TRBJ1-2, with D possibly matching TRBD1 (6 bases). Germline V gene sequence: CDR1 MNHEY, CDR2 SMNVEV (reference sequence). The CDR3 consists of 13 residues. Trimming shortened V by 6 bases and J by 4 bases, and 12 bases separated the two germline ends. DNA for the CDR3: TGTGCCAGCAGCAACAGGGCTGCCTATGGCTACACCTTC. It translates to CASSNRAAYGYTF.

This sequence joins TRBV3-1 (or the pseudogene TRBV3-2) and TRBJ2-7; D is perhaps TRBD2 (5 bases). Per the germline V gene, CDR1 is LGHDT and CDR2 is YNNKEL (reference sequence). The CDR3 totals 13 residues. V gave up 6 bases and J gave up 3 bases, with 12 bases separating them. The CDR3 nucleotides are TGTGCCAGCAGTCGCACTAGTGGCTACGAGCAGTACTTC. It codes for CASSRTSGYEQYF.

The V call is TRBV5-1, the J call TRBJ2-6; 7 bases line up with TRBD2. Germline V gene sequence: CDR1 SGHRS, CDR2 YFSETQ. The V gene end was trimmed by 7 bases and the J gene end by 2 bases; junction bases not matched to a gene: 3. The CDR3 loop spans 14 amino acids. CDR3 sequence reads: CASGEGAGANVLTF. Here the CDR3 DNA reads TGCGCCAGCGGGGAGGGAGCTGGGGCCAACGTCCTGACTTTC.

V usage is TRBV19 and J usage is TRBJ1-1; the D is unclear. Germline V lookup: CDR1 LNHDA, CDR2 SQIVND (reference sequence). The CDR3 extends over 14 amino acids. Trimming stripped 5 bases from V and 4 bases from J, with 14 bases between. The CDR3 nucleotides read TGTGCCAGTAGTGCCCTCTGGGGAGGCACTGAAGCTTTCTTT. Translation: CASSALWGGTEAFF.

The rearrangement uses TRBV9 and TRBJ1-2; possibly TRBD1 for D (6 bases). This CDR3 has 15 amino acids. The V gene lost 4 bases and the J gene lost 0 bases, with 13 bases spanning the gap. CDR1 and CDR2 (germline): SGDLS, YYNGEE. The CDR3 reads CASSPRGGTNYGYTF. In DNA, the CDR3 is TGTGCCAGCAGCCCCCGAGGGGGAACTAACTATGGCTACACCTTC.

V gene TRBV5-1 combines with J gene TRBJ2-2; 13 nucleotides agree with TRBD2. Germline trimming cut 4 bases from V and 3 bases from J; bases unmatched to any gene: 6. Germline CDR1 reads SGHRS; CDR2 reads YFSETQ. The CDR3 has 17 residues. CDR3 nucleotide sequence: TGCGCCAGCAGCGGTCCGGGACTAGCGGGATACACCGGGGAGCTGTTTTTT. The encoded protein is CASSGPGLAGYTGELFF. Drawing the rest from reference TRBV5-1 and TRBJ2-2, the complete variable domain is KAGVTQTPRYLIKTRGQQVTLSCSPISGHRSVSWYQQTPGQGLQFLFEYFSETQRNKGNFPGRFSGRQFSNSRSEMNVSTLELGDSALYLCASSGPGLAGYTGELFFGEGSRLTVL.

A single count supports this clone. The chain combines TRBV24-1 with TRBJ2-5, with 7 bases identical to TRBD2. The V gene's germline CDR1 is KGHDR and CDR2 SFDVKD. V gave up 7 bases and J gave up 2 bases; unmatched junction bases: 6. The CDR3 runs to 14 residues. CDR3 coding DNA: TGTGCCACCAGGGAGGGCGGGGGACAAGAGACCCAGTACTTC. It encodes CATREGGGQETQYF.

This clone was picked up one time. The chain has TRBV3-1 (or the pseudogene TRBV3-2) and TRBJ2-1; 10 bases agree with TRBD2. CDR1 is LGHDT and CDR2 is YNNKEL in the germline V gene (reference sequence). The V segment lost 4 bases and the J segment 4 bases; nucleotides outside the gene matches: 7. The CDR3 totals 16 residues. CDR3 nucleotides: TGTGCCAGCAGCCGAAACTTAGCGGGGGGTTACAATGAGCAGTTCTTC. It is translated as CASSRNLAGGYNEQFF.

This clone was found a few times. The CDR3 nucleotides are TGTGCCAGTGGCCGGGGGGGAACCGGGGAGCTGTTTTTT. Its protein is CASGRGGTGELFF. V is TRBV19 and J is TRBJ2-2; the match to TRBD2 covers 8 bases. The germline CDR1 and CDR2 sequences are LNHDA and SQIVND (reference sequence). The V segment lost 8 bases and the J segment 5 bases; nucleotides outside the gene matches: 4. This CDR3 is built from 13 residues.

The chain uses TRBV5-1 and TRBJ2-7, with a tentative D call TRBD2 (6 bases). The CDR3 has 14 amino acids. Trimming took 6 bases from V and 5 from J, leaving 18 bases between them. Germline CDR1 and CDR2: SGHRS and YFSETQ. The CDR3 loop is CASTDRGGDHEQYF. Here the CDR3 DNA reads TGCGCCAGCACCGACCGGGGCGGGGACCACGAGCAGTACTTC.

DNA for the CDR3: TGTGCCAGCAGTCCAAGGGGGGGATTGGATTCACCCCTCCACTTT. Residues: CASSPRGGLDSPLHF. The chain joins TRBV7-9 to TRBJ1-6; TRBD1 might be the D (6 bases). Germline V gene lookup returns CDR1 SEHNR and CDR2 FQNEAQ (reference sequence). This CDR3 has 15 amino acids. Trimming took 6 bases from V and 8 from J, leaving 17 bases between them.

The genes are TRBV5-1 and TRBJ1-2; TRBD1 matches at 8 bases. The CDR3 is 13 residues long. Losses at the gene ends were 4 bases for V and 6 bases for J; bases not matched to a gene: 5. The germline V gene has CDR1 SGHRS and CDR2 YFSETQ. As DNA, the CDR3 is TGCGCCAGCAGCATCGGACAGGGCGATGGCTACACCTTC. This sequence encodes CASSIGQGDGYTF.

The chain uses TRBV12-3 or TRBV12-4 and TRBJ1-1, with D perhaps TRBD1 (5 bases). The CDR3 is 13 amino acids. The germline V and J ends were trimmed by 2 bases and 7 bases, with 11 bases remaining between them. CDR3 nucleotide sequence: TGTGCCAGCAGTTTATCGTCCAGGGTTGAAGCTTTCTTT. Translating it yields CASSLSSRVEAFF.

This clone was seen a handful of times. The V call is TRBV7-2, the J call TRBJ1-1, with D unclear. Germline assignment: CDR1 SGHTA and CDR2 FQGNSA. V gave up 5 bases and J gave up 3 bases, with 4 bases separating them. The CDR3 is made up of 11 amino acids. CDR3 DNA: TGTGCCAGCAGCCTTTACACTGAAGCTTTCTTT. This encodes CASSLYTEAFF.

This clone was seen at least ten times. The rearrangement joins TRBV24-1 to TRBJ1-2; no definite D call. Germline values: CDR1 KGHDR, CDR2 SFDVKD. Trimming took off 4 bases at V and 5 bases at J, with 7 bases between the two ends. This CDR3 has 12 amino acids. The CDR3 loop is CATSDGRYGYTF. CDR3 bases: TGTGCCACCAGTGACGGCAGGTATGGCTACACCTTC.

V usage is TRBV19 and J usage is TRBJ1-1; D remains unclear. This CDR3 is 14 amino acids long. The V gene's germline CDR1 is LNHDA and CDR2 SQIVND (reference sequence). V was clipped by 6 bases and J by 1 base, with 12 bases between them. The CDR3 here is CASSRTRENTEAFF. The CDR3 DNA reads TGTGCCAGTAGCAGGACCCGGGAGAACACTGAAGCTTTCTTT.

The chain employs TRBV24-1 and TRBJ2-3; 7 bases map to TRBD2. Germline V gives CDR1 KGHDR, CDR2 SFDVKD. The V and J ends lost 4 bases and 2 bases, in that order; junction bases with no gene match: 5. This CDR3 region has 15 residues. Written as DNA, the CDR3 is TGTGCCACCAGTGACGGCGGGGGTTACACAGATACGCAGTATTTT. This codes for CATSDGGGYTDTQYF.

This chain uses TRBV20-1 with TRBJ1-1; no clear D gene. The CDR3 runs 11 residues. Germline CDR1 reads DFQATT; CDR2 reads SNEGSKA (reference sequence). V gave up 7 bases and J gave up 0 bases, with 6 bases separating them. The CDR3 region is CSGQLNTEAFF. CDR3 DNA sequence: TGCAGTGGGCAGTTGAACACTGAAGCTTTCTTT.

This sequence joins TRBV30 and TRBJ1-2, with D hard to call. The CDR3 runs to 14 residues. Trimming pared 0 bases from V and 5 bases from J, leaving 13 bases between. From germline, CDR1 is GTSNPN and CDR2 SVGIG (reference sequence). The chain's CDR3 is CAWSVRPTLYGYTF. DNA for the CDR3: TGTGCCTGGAGTGTACGACCGACTCTTTATGGCTACACCTTC.

The V and J genes are TRBV6-5 and TRBJ1-1, with TRBD1 identical over 10 bases. The CDR3 spans 15 residues. The junction had 8 bases not matched to a gene; V was cut back by 4 bases and J by 6 bases. Germline CDR1 and CDR2: MNHEY and SVGAGI. The CDR3 protein is CASSSPGQGSAEAFF. CDR3 bases: TGTGCCAGCAGTTCGCCGGGACAGGGGAGCGCTGAAGCTTTCTTT.

This clone was detected only once. This chain connects TRBV3-1 (or the pseudogene TRBV3-2) to TRBJ1-5; 7 bases agree with TRBD1. Germline lookup yields CDR1 LGHDT and CDR2 YNNKEL (reference sequence). The CDR3 is made up of 14 amino acids. J was trimmed by 5 bases and V by 4 bases; bases with no gene match: 5. The CDR3 DNA sequence: TGTGCCAGCAGCCGCCCAGGACAGGATCAGCCCCAGCATTTT. Protein: CASSRPGQDQPQHF.

The V and J genes are TRBV27 and TRBJ1-1; 7 positions match TRBD1. The CDR3 is made up of 12 amino acids. Trimming at V came to 5 bases and at J to 6 bases, leaving 3 bases not matched to a gene. Germline V gives CDR1 MNHEY, CDR2 SMNVEV (reference sequence). CDR3 amino acids: CASSAGGPEAFF. The DNA of the CDR3 is TGTGCCAGCAGTGCAGGGGGGCCTGAAGCTTTCTTT.

V gene TRBV2 combines with J gene TRBJ1-2; 8 nucleotides align to TRBD1. V was pared by 6 bases and J by 2 bases, with 26 bases of the junction left unmatched. Germline lookup yields CDR1 SNHLY and CDR2 FYNNEI. CDR3 length: 21 amino acids. In DNA, the CDR3 is TGTGCCAGCAGCGTCAGGGGGCGAAGTAGCTCTTCGGTAAGGTGGAACTATGGCTACACCTTC. This gives the protein CASSVRGRSSSSVRWNYGYTF.

This chain connects TRBV25-1 to TRBJ1-4; D possibly corresponds to TRBD1 (5 bases). The CDR3 is 13 residues long. V shed 10 bases and J shed 6 bases, with 15 bases lying between them. Germline assignment: CDR1 MGHDK and CDR2 SYGVNS. The CDR3 DNA is TGTGCCATCCCAAGGGGCAGGGATGAAAAACTGTTTTTT. Translating gives CAIPRGRDEKLFF.

About this clone itself: At the DNA level, this CDR3 is encoded by other sequences in the same sample as well. The chain uses TRBV27 and TRBJ1-5; D remains ambiguous. V lost 3 bases and J lost 3, with 6 bases in between. This CDR3 is built from 13 residues. Germline loops: CDR1 MNHEY, CDR2 SMNVEV (reference sequence). The chain's CDR3 is CASSFNSNQPQHF. DNA of the CDR3: TGTGCCAGCAGTTTTAATTCCAATCAGCCCCAGCATTTT.